This T cell receptor (beta chain) originates from a study of shared clonotypes between healthy human individuals. On this clone itself: What it binds is unknown.

Findings and caveats of the study: Although depth was large, rarefaction showed that sequencing of the sorted subsets was incomplete. Only a few donors were included, so the genetic and exposure-history diversity represented was limited.

Looked up from germline, CDR1 is SGHAT and CDR2 is FQNNGV. The CDR3 length is 13 residues. The V end was cut by 8 bases, the J end by 2 bases, with 12 bases between. Assay execution took place at the deep level. Each subset's genomic DNA was shared equally among a number of immunoSEQ plates. Here immunoSEQ multiplex PCR was the method, and the copy in TCRdb shows in-frame clones only, minus some. The data contain approximately 320,000 clones, around 87% of them singletons. This clonotype originated in a man in his late teens or twenties in good health. This chain uses TRBV11-2 with TRBJ2-5; D unresolved. The sequenced sample consisted of memory CD8+ T cells sorted from blood. Specified subset: CD45RO+ cells pooled with CCR7-negative TemRA cells. The CDR3 DNA reads as TGTGCCAGCTGCGGTGGCCAGCAAGAGACCCAGTACTTC. It codes for CASCGGQQETQYF.